This T cell receptor (beta chain) was retrieved from a study of vaccination effects on CD4 cells after COVID-19. Study context: A median of 72 days separated the second dose and sampling. PBMC cultures contained some 2.1 million cells per well, approximately 10 IU/ml IL-2 and 10 ug/ml peptides. General study findings and limits: Infection- and vaccine-induced clones contracted markedly late after vaccination.

This clone was seen once. Its target is unknown. Libraries were prepared by immunoSEQ multiplex PCR; TCRdb keeps only in-frame clonotypes and omits some of them. Here the sample spans fewer than 75,000 clones, just under 80% being singletons. Cultured cells yielded isolated CD4+ T cells after 10 to 11 days. Vaccination of participants consisted of two doses of either the BNT162b2 or mRNA-1273 vaccine. Testing of the vaccine recipients showed negative nucleocapsid antibodies and no prior SARS-CoV-2 infection. Germline assignment: CDR1 MNHEY and CDR2 SVGAGI. The CDR3 length is 13 residues. Trimming pared 7 bases from V and 0 bases from J, leaving 9 bases between.

This clonotype was sampled from a human donor who received a COVID-19 vaccine. The rearrangement links TRBV6-5 to TRBJ1-1; D remains ambiguous. The starting material was CD4+ T cells from PBMCs cultured without peptide, obtained after COVID-19 vaccination. The CDR3 coding sequence is TGTGCCAGCAATACGAGGGTGAACACTGAAGCTTTCTTT. It codes for CASNTRVNTEAFF.